Listed here are 26 T cell receptor beta chains from one sample, sequenced in a study of cytotoxic CD8 clonotypes in ibrutinib-treated CLL. TCRdb keeps only in-frame clones here, not all; method: immunoSEQ multiplex PCR. The repertoire holds some 350,000 clones, 60% to 80% seen once, with around 6.6% in the top ten. Source: PBMCs, taken after 36 months of ibrutinib treatment. These receptors all come from a human donor with chronic lymphocytic leukemia.

V gene TRBV7-8 combines with J gene TRBJ2-1; 9 bases align to TRBD1. The CDR3 has 15 amino acids. V dropped 5 bases and J dropped 4; count of bases not matched to a gene: 6. Germline loops: CDR1 SGHVS, CDR2 FQNEAQ. CDR3 coding DNA: TGTGCCAGCAGCCCCCCGGGACAGGGATACAATGAGCAGTTCTTC. Its translation: CASSPPGQGYNEQFF.

The chain has TRBV4-1 and TRBJ1-3, with D perhaps matching TRBD1 (6 bases). V shed 5 bases and J shed 0 bases, with 11 bases lying between them. CDR1 and CDR2 from the germline V gene are MGHRA and YSYEKL. This CDR3 is 15 amino acids long. The CDR3 spells CASSTDRPSGNTIYF. The CDR3 bases are TGCGCCAGCAGCACAGACAGGCCCTCTGGAAACACCATATATTTT.

This clone was detected a few times. The chain combines TRBV10-3 with TRBJ2-2; no clear D gene. The V end lost 7 bases, the J end lost 4 bases, and 7 bases lay between the germline ends. The CDR3 has 12 amino acids. The germline CDR1 and CDR2 sequences are ENHRY and SYGVKD. The CDR3 DNA reads TGTGCCATCAAGGGATCCACCGGGGAGCTGTTTTTT. Its protein product is CAIKGSTGELFF.

The rearrangement joins TRBV18 to TRBJ2-3; tentatively, D is TRBD1 (5 bases). Trimming removed 6 bases from V and 2 bases from J, with 12 bases in between. The CDR3 sequence is 14 residues long. The germline CDR1 and CDR2 sequences are KGHSH and LQKENI. CDR3 region: CASSSRVSTDTQYF. The DNA for the CDR3 is TGTGCCAGCTCCTCCAGGGTTTCCACAGATACGCAGTATTTT.

The J gene is TRBJ2-7, the V gene TRBV5-1; TRBD1 matches at 7 bases. Unmatched junction bases numbered 13, after V lost 5 bases and J lost 5 bases. CDR1 and CDR2 (germline): SGHRS, YFSETQ. CDR3 size: 15 residues. The DNA of the CDR3 is TGCGCCAGCAGTGGCGAGGGGGCGCTGGGAAACGAGCAGTACTTC. As protein: CASSGEGALGNEQYF.

The CDR3 DNA reads as TGCGCCAGCAGCGTCCCCCCAGGGAGCACAGATACGCAGTATTTT. It translates to CASSVPPGSTDTQYF. The chain carries TRBV5-1 and TRBJ2-3; maybe TRBD1 (5 bases). CDR1 SGHRS and CDR2 YFSETQ come from the germline V gene. There are 15 residues in the CDR3. Trimming removed 4 bases at V and 0 bases at J, with 12 bases between.

The chain combines TRBV4-1 with TRBJ1-1; D not resolved. The length of the CDR3 is 15 residues. The V end was cut by 0 bases, the J end by 1 base, with 9 bases between. The V gene's germline CDR1 is MGHRA and CDR2 YSYEKL. The CDR3 DNA sequence: TGCGCCAGCAGCCAAGATCATCAGAAGAACACTGAAGCTTTCTTT. Its translation is CASSQDHQKNTEAFF.

The CDR3 here is CASSGSFSYEQYF. The CDR3 coding sequence is TGTGCCAGTAGTGGGTCATTCTCCTACGAGCAGTACTTC. The chain employs TRBV19 and TRBJ2-7; D call uncertain. The length of the CDR3 is 13 residues. Between the trimmed V and J ends, which lost 5 bases and 0 bases, there was a span of 8 bases. The germline V gene has CDR1 LNHDA and CDR2 SQIVND (reference sequence).

V gene TRBV4-1 combines with J gene TRBJ1-5, with TRBD1 matching over 10 bases. Germline assignment: CDR1 MGHRA and CDR2 YSYEKL. This CDR3 has 16 amino acids. Unmatched junction bases numbered 8, after V lost 2 bases and J lost 7 bases. The DNA of the CDR3 is TGCGCCAGCAGCCAACTCCGGGACAGGGGACAGCAGCCCCAGCATTTT. Translation gives CASSQLRDRGQQPQHF.

The CDR3 nucleotides are TGTGCCAGCAGCTTACGTTCGGGACCCGGGGAGCTGTTTTTT. It encodes CASSLRSGPGELFF. The rearrangement links TRBV7-2 to TRBJ2-2; D may correspond to TRBD1 or TRBD2 (5 bases each). Trimming removed 2 bases at V and 6 bases at J, with 10 bases between. The germline V gene encodes CDR1 SGHTA and CDR2 FQGNSA. CDR3 length equals 14 residues. Full variable domain (rest looked up from reference TRBV7-2 and TRBJ2-2): GAGVSQSPSNKVTEKGKDVELRCDPISGHTALYWYRQSLGQGLEFLIYFQGNSAPDKSGLPSDRFSAERTGGSVSTLTIQRTQQEDSAVYLCASSLRSGPGELFFGEGSRLTVL.

Only a few counts were recorded for this clone. The genes are TRBV6-5 and TRBJ2-7; 7 bases map to TRBD1. Trimming at V came to 6 bases and at J to 0 bases, leaving 8 bases not matched to a gene. The CDR3 covers 15 residues. CDR1 is MNHEY, CDR2 SVGAGI, per germline. The CDR3 DNA sequence: TGTGCCAGCAGCCCCACAGGGGCCAGCTCCTACGAGCAGTACTTC. Protein: CASSPTGASSYEQYF.

The V call is TRBV28, the J call TRBJ2-7, with D uncertain. Germline CDR1 is MDHEN and CDR2 is SYDVKM. V lost 10 bases to trimming and J lost 3 bases, with 7 bases between them. This CDR3 has 10 residues. CDR3 region: CATQSYEQYF. DNA of the CDR3: TGTGCCACACAAAGCTACGAGCAGTACTTC. Full variable domain (remainder filled in from reference TRBV28 and TRBJ2-7): DVKVTQSSRYLVKRTGEKVFLECVQDMDHENMFWYRQDPGLGLRLIYFSYDVKMKEKGDIPEGYSVSREKKERFSLILESASTNQTSMYLCATQSYEQYFGPGTRLTVT.

This clone was counted a few times. The chain combines TRBV5-1 with TRBJ2-7; 8 positions agree with TRBD1. The trim removed 0 bases at V and 2 bases at J, leaving 4 bases unmatched. Germline CDR1 is SGHRS and CDR2 is YFSETQ. This CDR3 contains 15 residues. This chain's CDR3 is CASSLGGQAAYEQYF. CDR3 DNA: TGCGCCAGCAGCTTGGGGGGACAGGCCGCCTACGAGCAGTACTTC.

The chain combines TRBV11-2 with TRBJ1-2; the D gene is possibly TRBD1 (5 bases). From germline, CDR1 is SGHAT and CDR2 FQNNGV. The CDR3 has 15 amino acids. V lost 4 bases to trimming and J lost 9 bases, with 21 bases between them. This CDR3 is CASSSNTGVPFRYTF. CDR3 in DNA: TGTGCCAGCAGCTCGAACACAGGTGTACCCTTCCGCTACACCTTC.

The V call is TRBV11-2, the J call TRBJ1-1, with D uncertain. The V gene's germline CDR1 is SGHAT and CDR2 FQNNGV. This CDR3 comprises 13 residues. With 5 bases removed from V and 4 bases from J, the gap between germline ends came to 11 bases. The CDR3 DNA follows: TGTGCCAGCAGCCCTATGGGTGGCACTGAAGCTTTCTTT. As protein: CASSPMGGTEAFF.

The V call is TRBV5-1, the J call TRBJ2-5; D gene ambiguous. Trimming took 0 bases from V and 0 from J, leaving 12 bases between them. Germline V gives CDR1 SGHRS, CDR2 YFSETQ. The CDR3 has 16 amino acids. CDR3 amino acids: CASSLVSGRNQETQYF. As DNA, the CDR3 is TGCGCCAGCAGCTTGGTCTCCGGGCGAAACCAAGAGACCCAGTACTTC.

The genes are TRBV27 and TRBJ2-7; 7 nucleotides match TRBD1. CDR3 size: 13 residues. Trimming removed 5 bases from V and 9 bases from J; junction bases left unmatched: 10. Per germline, CDR1 MNHEY and CDR2 SMNVEV (reference sequence). For the CDR3, the DNA is TGTGCCAGCAGTCAGACAGGGAAGTTCGGGCAGTACTTC. Protein sequence: CASSQTGKFGQYF.

The rearrangement links TRBV19 to TRBJ2-2; tentative D call: TRBD2 (5 bases). The V gene lost 5 bases and the J gene lost 0 bases, with 13 bases spanning the gap. The CDR3 spans 16 residues. Looked up from germline, CDR1 is LNHDA and CDR2 is SQIVND (reference sequence). Here the CDR3 reads CASSVQASPNTGELFF. For the CDR3, the DNA is TGTGCCAGTAGTGTCCAGGCTAGCCCGAACACCGGGGAGCTGTTTTTT.

V usage is TRBV9 and J usage is TRBJ2-2, with D uncertain. Trimming stripped 1 base from V and 6 bases from J, with 7 bases between. The CDR3 contains 13 residues. Germline V gene lookup returns CDR1 SGDLS and CDR2 YYNGEE. CDR3 coding DNA: TGTGCCAGCAGCGTAACAGCCCCCGGGGAGCTGTTTTTT. Encoded protein: CASSVTAPGELFF.

The chain couples TRBV7-6 to TRBJ2-1; D remains ambiguous. V lost 3 bases and J 0 bases, leaving 9 bases between the germline ends. This CDR3 has 15 amino acids. Germline V gene sequence: CDR1 SGHVS, CDR2 FNYEAQ. The CDR3 reads CASSLWVSSYNEQFF. The DNA for the CDR3 is TGTGCCAGCAGCTTGTGGGTTAGCTCCTACAATGAGCAGTTCTTC. Combining the CDR3 with reference TRBV7-6 and TRBJ2-1 gives the whole variable domain GAGVSQSPRYKVTKRGQDVALRCDPISGHVSLYWYRQALGQGPEFLTYFNYEAQQDKSGLPNDRFSAERPEGSISTLTIQRTEQRDSAMYRCASSLWVSSYNEQFFGPGTRLTVL.

The V gene is TRBV5-1, the J gene TRBJ2-4; maybe TRBD2 (7 bases). CDR3 length: 17 amino acids. The germline V gene encodes CDR1 SGHRS and CDR2 YFSETQ. V dropped 4 bases and J dropped 3 bases, with 20 bases sitting between them. The CDR3 loop is CASSPRGGGLGKNIQYF. The CDR3 DNA reads TGCGCCAGCAGCCCCAGAGGGGGGGGGCTGGGCAAAAACATTCAGTACTTC.

The chain is built from TRBV27 and TRBJ2-7; TRBD2 agrees at 13 bases. J lost 2 bases, V lost 4 bases, and 5 bases had no gene match. The CDR3 contains 16 residues. Germline V gene lookup returns CDR1 MNHEY and CDR2 SMNVEV (reference sequence). The CDR3 reads CASSSPGLAGTYEQYF. The CDR3 bases are TGTGCCAGCAGTTCTCCGGGACTAGCGGGAACCTACGAGCAGTACTTC.

The sample holds a few counts of this clone. The chain combines TRBV19 with TRBJ1-5; D is undetermined. Germline V CDR1 and CDR2: LNHDA, SQIVND (reference sequence). This CDR3 has 13 amino acids. V was pared by 6 bases and J by 4 bases, with 10 bases between. In nucleotides, the CDR3 is TGTGCCAGTAGCACTCAGGAGAATCAGCCCCAGCATTTT. It specifies CASSTQENQPQHF.

The gene calls are TRBV29-1 and TRBJ2-5, with TRBD2 matching 13 bases. J gave up 4 bases and V 1 base, and 6 bases lay outside the gene matches. Germline loops: CDR1 SQVTM, CDR2 ANQGSEA. The CDR3 is made up of 16 amino acids. The CDR3 protein is CSVEGRRTSGRETQYF. The CDR3 DNA reads as TGCAGCGTTGAAGGGCGGAGGACTAGCGGGAGAGAGACCCAGTACTTC. The whole variable domain, filled in from reference TRBV29-1 and TRBJ2-5, reads SAVISQKPSRDICQRGTSLTIQCQVDSQVTMMFWYRQQPGQSLTLIATANQGSEATYESGFVIDKFPISRPNLTFSTLTVSNMSPEDSSIYLCSVEGRRTSGRETQYFGPGTRLLVL.

The V call is TRBV5-4, the J call TRBJ1-2; no definite D call. V lost 4 bases and J lost 4, with 11 bases in between. This CDR3 has 13 amino acids. Germline values: CDR1 SGHNT, CDR2 YYREEE (reference sequence). This chain's CDR3 is CASSLRRAYGYTF. The DNA for the CDR3 is TGTGCCAGCAGCCTCAGGAGGGCCTATGGCTACACCTTC.

The chain uses TRBV6-1 and TRBJ1-2; 9 positions match TRBD1. Trimming cost V 6 bases and J 8 bases; bases outside gene matches: 7. This CDR3 is 13 amino acids long. Germline V gene sequence: CDR1 MNHNS, CDR2 SASEGT. Here the CDR3 DNA reads TGTGCCAGCAGACTCCGGGACAGGGAAGGCTACACCTTC. Its translation: CASRLRDREGYTF.